Detailed here is one T cell receptor (beta chain). This sample was included in a study of blood T cell repertoires in COVID-19. The overall study: Sites across the United States, Italy and Spain contributed samples from acute and convalescent COVID-19. Sources were T cells, B-cell-depleted T cells, or PBMCs; the material itself was cDNA or gDNA.

Assay used: immunoSEQ multiplex PCR; TCRdb lists only in-frame clones, some missing. Among some 150,000 clones listed, 80% to 90% were seen once. CDR3 length: 15 amino acids. CDR1 and CDR2 from the germline V gene are SGHNT and YYREEE (reference sequence). The germline V and J ends were trimmed by 2 bases and 0 bases, with 11 bases remaining between them. In Seattle, patients joined the study during active infection and were tracked longitudinally. The chain couples TRBV5-4 to TRBJ1-1, with D possibly being TRBD1 (6 bases). This clonotype was sampled from a woman in her sixties with COVID-19, enrolled during active disease. Input material: peripheral blood. The CDR3 DNA is TGTGCCAGCAGCTTCGGACAGCGGATGAACACTGAAGCTTTCTTT. Its translation is CASSFGQRMNTEAFF.